Listed below are T cell receptor beta chains from one sample, sequenced in a study of blood T cell repertoires in COVID-19. Sequenced by immunoSEQ multiplex PCR; TCRdb stores in-frame clones only, minus some. The top ten hold 3.9% of the sample, which has more than 100,000 clones, 84% seen once. The material sequenced was PBMCs or T cells enriched from blood (not recorded which). The receptors originated from a woman younger than 45 who had recovered from COVID-19. Both conserved end residues are part of each CDR3. A D gene is named only where the DNA matches it firmly. A row's size may be missing; if present it is once, few, many or a size class.

-	TRBV7-2	-	TRBJ2-6	CASSLTGYGANVLTF	TGTGCCAGCAGCTTAACCGGGTATGGGGCCAACGTCCTGACTTTC
-	TRBV20-1	-	TRBJ1-5	CSQGDYQPQHF	TGCTCCCAAGGGGATTATCAGCCCCAGCATTTT
TRBD1	TRBV24-1	-	TRBJ1-2	CATSEPDRGHGYTF	TGTGCCACCAGTGAGCCCGACAGGGGGCATGGCTACACCTTC
TRBD1	TRBV6-5	few	TRBJ2-5	CASSYSRTGGGETQYF	TGTGCCAGCAGTTACTCGAGGACAGGGGGGGGAGAGACCCAGTACTTC
TRBD2	TRBV5-1	few	TRBJ2-3	CASSLPSGRGTDTQYF	TGCGCCAGCAGCTTGCCTAGCGGGAGGGGCACAGATACGCAGTATTTT
TRBD2	TRBV6-1	-	TRBJ2-3	CASSEDRVLRRASGRLSTDTQYF	TGTGCCAGCAGTGAAGACAGGGTCTTGAGAAGAGCTAGCGGGAGGCTTAGCACAGATACGCAGTATTTT
-	TRBV19	-	TRBJ1-1	CASSISGALNTEAFF	TGTGCCAGTAGTATATCGGGTGCGCTGAACACTGAAGCTTTCTTT
TRBD1	TRBV6-5	-	TRBJ2-7	CASSSGTGWYF	TGTGCCAGCAGCTCAGGGACAGGTTGGTACTTC
-	TRBV2	-	TRBJ2-2	CASYRGQNTGELFF	TGTGCCAGTTACCGAGGGCAGAACACCGGGGAGCTGTTTTTT
-	TRBV5-1	-	TRBJ2-1	CASSLDSPAGRATYNEQFF	TGCGCCAGCAGCTTGGATTCCCCCGCGGGGCGGGCCACCTACAATGAGCAGTTCTTC
TRBD1	TRBV5-1	few	TRBJ1-2	CASSLSGGQLYGYTF	TGCGCCAGCAGCTTGAGCGGGGGACAGCTCTATGGCTACACCTTC
-	TRBV5-1	-	TRBJ1-1	CASSLTPGLSNTEAFF	TGCGCCAGCAGCTTGACCCCAGGGTTGTCGAACACTGAAGCTTTCTTT
-	TRBV2	-	TRBJ2-7	CASCPDFAGTYEQYF	TGTGCCAGCTGCCCTGACTTTGCGGGGACCTACGAGCAGTACTTC
TRBD1	TRBV5-1	-	TRBJ1-1	CASSSNRGGTEAFF	TGCGCCAGCAGCTCGAACAGGGGAGGCACTGAAGCTTTCTTT
-	TRBV7-2	-	TRBJ2-1	CASSAGARDRINNEQFF	TGTGCCAGCAGCGCCGGGGCCCGTGACAGGATTAACAATGAGCAGTTCTTC
TRBD2	TRBV7-8	-	TRBJ2-1	CASSLGLAGRSSEQFF	TGTGCCAGCAGCTTAGGCCTAGCGGGACGGTCCAGCGAGCAGTTCTTC
TRBD1	TRBV28	-	TRBJ2-1	CASRRPRTGQYNEQFF	TGTGCCAGCAGGCGTCCGAGGACAGGGCAATACAATGAGCAGTTCTTC
TRBD1	TRBV13	-	TRBJ2-3	CASSTRRQGRNTDTQYF	TGTGCCAGCAGCACCAGACGACAGGGAAGGAACACAGATACGCAGTATTTT
TRBD1	TRBV6-2/TRBV6-3	-	TRBJ2-1	CASSSLDRVIRQYYNEQFF	TGTGCCAGCAGTTCCCTCGACAGGGTCATCCGTCAGTACTACAATGAGCAGTTCTTC
TRBD1	TRBV7-2	few	TRBJ2-5	CASTPHRGQETQYF	TGTGCCAGCACTCCCCACAGGGGGCAAGAGACCCAGTACTTC
TRBD2	TRBV9	-	TRBJ2-1	CASSHELAGSYNEQFF	TGTGCCAGCAGCCACGAACTAGCGGGCTCCTACAATGAGCAGTTCTTC
-	TRBV3-1/TRBV3-2	-	TRBJ2-2	CASRSTGWVSGELFF	TGTGCCAGCAGAAGTACAGGGTGGGTGTCCGGGGAGCTGTTTTTT
-	TRBV7-2	-	TRBJ2-3	CASSLRAFSTDTQYF	TGTGCCAGCAGCTTGAGGGCATTTAGCACAGATACGCAGTATTTT
TRBD2	TRBV29-1	-	TRBJ2-5	CSVLSGRLGETQYF	TGCAGCGTCCTCAGCGGGAGACTTGGAGAGACCCAGTACTTC
-	TRBV5-1	-	TRBJ1-4	CASSLLPVEKLFF	TGCGCCAGCAGCTTGCTGCCAGTTGAAAAACTGTTTTTT
-	TRBV9	-	TRBJ2-7	CASSVGVGYEQYF	TGTGCCAGCAGCGTCGGGGTCGGCTACGAGCAGTACTTC
-	TRBV10-3	-	TRBJ1-2	CAISDRQENYGYTF	TGTGCCATCAGTGATCGACAGGAGAACTATGGCTACACCTTC
TRBD2	TRBV10-3	few	TRBJ2-7	CAIGTSGRGGGEQYF	TGTGCCATAGGGACTAGCGGGAGGGGAGGTGGCGAGCAGTACTTC
-	TRBV11-3	once	TRBJ2-5	CASSLEPQGQETQYF	TGTGCCAGCAGCTTAGAACCCCAGGGGCAAGAGACCCAGTACTTC
-	TRBV28	-	TRBJ1-1	CASSLYHRQVRKAFF	TGTGCCAGCAGTTTATACCATCGACAGGTTCGGAAAGCTTTCTTT
TRBD2	TRBV5-1	once	TRBJ2-7	CASSPSGIPPYEQYF	TGCGCCAGCAGTCCGAGCGGGATCCCTCCCTACGAGCAGTACTTC
-	TRBV27	-	TRBJ2-1	CASSFYGNNEQFF	TGTGCCAGCAGTTTCTACGGGAACAATGAGCAGTTCTTC
-	TRBV9	-	TRBJ2-1	CASSVDRDSSYNEQFF	TGTGCCAGCAGCGTGGACCGGGACTCCTCCTACAATGAGCAGTTCTTC
-	TRBV5-6	few	TRBJ1-2	CASRYRGTWNYGYTF	TGTGCCAGCAGGTATAGGGGCACTTGGAACTATGGCTACACCTTC
TRBD1	TRBV7-9	-	TRBJ1-1	CASSHPGQGFMGAFF	TGTGCCAGCAGTCACCCCGGACAGGGCTTCATGGGAGCTTTCTTT
-	TRBV28	-	TRBJ1-4	CASSLLQGTNEKLFF	TGTGCCAGCAGTTTATTACAGGGAACTAATGAAAAACTGTTTTTT
-	TRBV28	few	TRBJ1-5	CASSPRGVGSNQPQHF	TGTGCCAGCAGTCCTCGGGGAGTGGGGAGCAATCAGCCCCAGCATTTT
-	TRBV28	-	TRBJ1-4	CASSFRRSISEKLFF	TGTGCCAGCAGTTTTAGGAGGTCAATCAGTGAAAAACTGTTTTTT
-	TRBV7-3	-	TRBJ2-1	CASSPRGLAGYNEQFF	TGTGCCAGCAGCCCCAGAGGCCTAGCCGGATACAATGAGCAGTTCTTC
TRBD2	TRBV5-1	-	TRBJ2-3	CASSSTLAGVRADTQYF	TGCGCCAGCAGCTCCACCCTAGCGGGAGTAAGGGCAGATACGCAGTATTTT
-	TRBV25-1	-	TRBJ1-4	CASRESYRAGDEKLFF	TGTGCCAGCAGGGAAAGCTACAGGGCGGGGGATGAAAAACTGTTTTTT